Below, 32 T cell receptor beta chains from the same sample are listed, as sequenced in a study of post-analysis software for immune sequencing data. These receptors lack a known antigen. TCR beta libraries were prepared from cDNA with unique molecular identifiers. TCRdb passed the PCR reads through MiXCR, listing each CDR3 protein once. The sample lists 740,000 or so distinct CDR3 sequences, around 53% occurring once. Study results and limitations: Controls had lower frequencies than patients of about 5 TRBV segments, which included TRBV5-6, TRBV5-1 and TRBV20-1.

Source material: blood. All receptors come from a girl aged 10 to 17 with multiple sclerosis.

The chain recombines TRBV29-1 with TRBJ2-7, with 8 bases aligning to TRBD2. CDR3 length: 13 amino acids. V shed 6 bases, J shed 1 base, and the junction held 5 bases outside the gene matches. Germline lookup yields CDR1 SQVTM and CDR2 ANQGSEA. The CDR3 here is CSVRGGTSYEQYF. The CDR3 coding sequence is TGCAGCGTCCGCGGGGGGACTTCCTACGAGCAGTACTTC.

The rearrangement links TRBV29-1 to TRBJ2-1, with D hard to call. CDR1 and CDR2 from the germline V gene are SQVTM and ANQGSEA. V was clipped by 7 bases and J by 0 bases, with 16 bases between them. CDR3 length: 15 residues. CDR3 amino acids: CSAVDWRSSYNEQFF. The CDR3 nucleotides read TGCAGCGCCGTGGATTGGCGCAGCTCCTACAATGAGCAGTTCTTC.

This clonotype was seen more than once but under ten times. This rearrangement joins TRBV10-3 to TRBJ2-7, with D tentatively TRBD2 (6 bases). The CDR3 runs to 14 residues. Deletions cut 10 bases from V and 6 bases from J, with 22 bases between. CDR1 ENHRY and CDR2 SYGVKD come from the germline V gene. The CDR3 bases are TGTGCCACCTCCGGCGACCGGGAGAACCTCGAGCAGTACTTC. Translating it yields CATSGDRENLEQYF.

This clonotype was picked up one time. The CDR3 spells CSALYRAAEQYF. CDR3 DNA sequence: TGCAGTGCTCTCTACAGGGCCGCCGAGCAGTACTTC. The V call is TRBV20-1, the J call TRBJ2-5, with D tentatively TRBD1 (6 bases). The J call could be wrong; TRBJ2-7 is a better fit for the DNA end. CDR1 is DFQATT and CDR2 is SNEGSKA in the germline V gene (reference sequence). The CDR3 covers 12 residues.

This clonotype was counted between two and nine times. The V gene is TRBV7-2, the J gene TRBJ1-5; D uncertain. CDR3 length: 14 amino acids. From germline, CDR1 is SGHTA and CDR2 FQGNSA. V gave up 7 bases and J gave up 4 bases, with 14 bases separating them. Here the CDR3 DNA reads TGTGCCAGCACGGAGGGTATGCGAAATCAGCCCCAGCATTTT. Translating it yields CASTEGMRNQPQHF.

In DNA form, the CDR3 reads TGTGCCATCAGGATGGCCGGTGGCATCACAGATACGCAGTATTTT. This codes for CAIRMAGGITDTQYF. This rearrangement joins TRBV10-3 to TRBJ2-3; D is unresolved. Germline loops: CDR1 ENHRY, CDR2 SYGVKD. V was pared by 6 bases and J by 2 bases, with 15 bases between. This CDR3 is built from 15 residues.

The CDR3 region has the DNA TGTGCCAGCAGCCGATCCGGGACGGCAGGCTACACCTTC. Translating gives CASSRSGTAGYTF. The V call is TRBV3-1, the J call TRBJ1-2, with D perhaps matching TRBD1 (5 bases). Germline V CDR1 and CDR2: LGHDT, YNNKEL (reference sequence). V lost 4 bases and J 8 bases, leaving 14 bases between the germline ends. CDR3 length: 13 amino acids.

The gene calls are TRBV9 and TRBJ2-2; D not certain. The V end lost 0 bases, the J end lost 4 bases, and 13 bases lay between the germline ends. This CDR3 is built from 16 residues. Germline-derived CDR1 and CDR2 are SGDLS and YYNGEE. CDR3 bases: TGTGCCAGCAGCGTAGCGTTCGATCTAGGCACCGGGGAGCTGTTTTTT. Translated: CASSVAFDLGTGELFF. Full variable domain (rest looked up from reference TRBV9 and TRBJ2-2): DSGVTQTPKHLITATGQRVTLRCSPRSGDLSVYWYQQSLDQGLQFLIQYYNGEERAKGNILERFSAQQFPDLHSELNLSSLELGDSALYFCASSVAFDLGTGELFFGEGSRLTVL.

The CDR3 DNA follows: TGTGCCAGCAGCTTAGTGGGGTACGGCGAAAAACTGTTTTTT. It translates to CASSLVGYGEKLFF. The gene calls are TRBV7-2 and TRBJ1-4; D is uncertain. The CDR3 contains 14 residues. CDR1 and CDR2 (germline): SGHTA, FQGNSA. Trimming removed 1 base from V and 8 bases from J, with 11 bases in between.

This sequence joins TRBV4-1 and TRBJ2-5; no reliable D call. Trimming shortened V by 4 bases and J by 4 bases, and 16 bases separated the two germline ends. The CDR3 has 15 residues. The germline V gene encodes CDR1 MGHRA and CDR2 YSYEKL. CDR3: CASSLDGAMGETQYF. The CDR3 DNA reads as TGCGCCAGCAGCCTAGATGGAGCTATGGGAGAGACCCAGTACTTC.

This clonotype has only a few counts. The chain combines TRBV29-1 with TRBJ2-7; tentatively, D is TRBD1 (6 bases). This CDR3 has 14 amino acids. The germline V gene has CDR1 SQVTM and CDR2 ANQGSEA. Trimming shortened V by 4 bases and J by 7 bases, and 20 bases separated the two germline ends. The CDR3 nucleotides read TGCAGCGTTGGTCCCGCAGGGGAGCCCCCTGAGCAGTACTTC. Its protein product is CSVGPAGEPPEQYF.

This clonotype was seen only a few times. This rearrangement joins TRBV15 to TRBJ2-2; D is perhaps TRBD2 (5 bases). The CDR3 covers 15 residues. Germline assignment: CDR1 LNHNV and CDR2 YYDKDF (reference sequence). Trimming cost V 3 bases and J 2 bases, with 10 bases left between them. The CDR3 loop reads CATSSPGSNTGELFF. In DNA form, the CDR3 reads TGTGCCACCAGCAGCCCGGGATCCAACACCGGGGAGCTGTTTTTT. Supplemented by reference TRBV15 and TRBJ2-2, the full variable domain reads DAMVIQNPRYQVTQFGKPVTLSCSQTLNHNVMYWYQQKSSQAPKLLFHYYDKDFNNEADTPDNFQSRRPNTSFCFLDIRSPGLGDTAMYLCATSSPGSNTGELFFGEGSRLTVL.

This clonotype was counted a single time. CDR3 sequence reads: CSARRTSGTSYNEQFF. As DNA, the CDR3 is TGCAGTGCTAGACGGACTAGCGGGACCAGCTACAATGAGCAGTTCTTC. V gene TRBV20-1 combines with J gene TRBJ2-1, with TRBD2 matching over 12 bases. This CDR3 has 16 residues. Unmatched junction bases numbered 5, after V lost 2 bases and J lost 3 bases. In germline, CDR1 is DFQATT, CDR2 SNEGSKA (reference sequence).

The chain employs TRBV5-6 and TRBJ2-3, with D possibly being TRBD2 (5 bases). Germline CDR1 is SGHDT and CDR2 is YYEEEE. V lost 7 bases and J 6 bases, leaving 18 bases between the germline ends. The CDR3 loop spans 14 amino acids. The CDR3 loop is CASHRAGGGDTQYF. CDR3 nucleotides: TGTGCCAGCCATAGGGCAGGAGGTGGCGATACGCAGTATTTT. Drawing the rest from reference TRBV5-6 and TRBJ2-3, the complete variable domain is DAGVTQSPTHLIKTRGQQVTLRCSPKSGHDTVSWYQQALGQGPQFIFQYYEEEERQRGNFPDRFSGHQFPNYSSELNVNALLLGDSALYLCASHRAGGGDTQYFGPGTRLTVL.

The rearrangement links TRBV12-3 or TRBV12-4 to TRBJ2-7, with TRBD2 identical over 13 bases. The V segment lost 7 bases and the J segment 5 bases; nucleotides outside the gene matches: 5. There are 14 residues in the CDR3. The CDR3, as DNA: TGTGCCAGCAAAAGGGGACTAGCGGGAAACGAGCAGTACTTC. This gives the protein CASKRGLAGNEQYF.

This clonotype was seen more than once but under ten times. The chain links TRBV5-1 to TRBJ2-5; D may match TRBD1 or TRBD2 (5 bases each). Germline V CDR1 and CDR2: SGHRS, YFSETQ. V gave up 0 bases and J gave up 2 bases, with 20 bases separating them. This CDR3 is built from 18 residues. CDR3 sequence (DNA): TGCGCCAGCAGCTTGGCCCTATTGACAACCGGGGCACAAGAGACCCAGTACTTC. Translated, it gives CASSLALLTTGAQETQYF.

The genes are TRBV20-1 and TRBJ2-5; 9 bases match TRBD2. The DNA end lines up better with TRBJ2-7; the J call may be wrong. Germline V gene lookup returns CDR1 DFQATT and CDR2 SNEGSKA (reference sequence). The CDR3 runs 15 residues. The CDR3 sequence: CSARDGAGGPSEQYF. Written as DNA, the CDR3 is TGCAGTGCTAGAGATGGTGCGGGAGGGCCGTCCGAGCAGTACTTC.

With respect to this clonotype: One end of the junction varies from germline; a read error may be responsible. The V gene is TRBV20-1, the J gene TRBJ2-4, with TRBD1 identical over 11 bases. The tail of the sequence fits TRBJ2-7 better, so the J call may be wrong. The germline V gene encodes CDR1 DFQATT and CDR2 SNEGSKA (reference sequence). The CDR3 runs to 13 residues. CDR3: CSARGQGALEQYF. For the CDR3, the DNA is TGCAGTGCCAGAGGACAGGGGGCGCTCGAGCAGTACTTC.

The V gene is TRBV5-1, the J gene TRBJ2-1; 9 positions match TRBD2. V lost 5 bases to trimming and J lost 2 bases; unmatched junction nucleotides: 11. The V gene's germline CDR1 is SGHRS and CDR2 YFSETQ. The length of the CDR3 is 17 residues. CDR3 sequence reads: CASREGGTSPAYNEQFF. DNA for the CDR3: TGCGCCAGCAGGGAGGGTGGGACTAGCCCGGCCTACAATGAGCAGTTCTTC.

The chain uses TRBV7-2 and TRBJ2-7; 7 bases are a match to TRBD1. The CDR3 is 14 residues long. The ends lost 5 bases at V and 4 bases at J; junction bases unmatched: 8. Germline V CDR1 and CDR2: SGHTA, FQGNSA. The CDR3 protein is CASSPGDSLYEQYF. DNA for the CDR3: TGTGCCAGCAGCCCAGGGGACAGCCTTTACGAGCAGTACTTC.

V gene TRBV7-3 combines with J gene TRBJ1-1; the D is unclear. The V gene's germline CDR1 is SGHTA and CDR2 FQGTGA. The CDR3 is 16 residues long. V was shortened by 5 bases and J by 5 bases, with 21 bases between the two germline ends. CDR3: CASSPTNRKSGTEAFF. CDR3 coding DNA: TGTGCCAGCAGCCCGACGAACCGCAAATCGGGGACTGAAGCTTTCTTT. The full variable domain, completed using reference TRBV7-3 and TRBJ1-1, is GAGVSQTPSNKVTEKGKYVELRCDPISGHTALYWYRQSLGQGPEFLIYFQGTGAADDSGLPNDRFFAVRPEGSVSTLKIQRTERGDSAVYLCASSPTNRKSGTEAFFGQGTRLTVV.

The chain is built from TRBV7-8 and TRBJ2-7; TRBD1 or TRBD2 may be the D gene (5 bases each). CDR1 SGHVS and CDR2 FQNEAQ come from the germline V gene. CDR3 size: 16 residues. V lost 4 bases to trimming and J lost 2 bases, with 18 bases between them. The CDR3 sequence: CASSSRGPRGPYEQYF. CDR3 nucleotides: TGTGCCAGCAGCTCCCGGGGACCTCGCGGCCCCTACGAGCAGTACTTC.

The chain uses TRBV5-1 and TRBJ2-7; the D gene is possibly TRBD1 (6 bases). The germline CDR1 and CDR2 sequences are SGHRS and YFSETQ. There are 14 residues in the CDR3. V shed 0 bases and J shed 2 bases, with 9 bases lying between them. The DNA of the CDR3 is TGCGCCAGCAGCTTGGACAGGGCAACCTACGAGCAGTACTTC. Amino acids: CASSLDRATYEQYF. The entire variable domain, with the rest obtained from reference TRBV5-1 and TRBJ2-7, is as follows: KAGVTQTPRYLIKTRGQQVTLSCSPISGHRSVSWYQQTPGQGLQFLFEYFSETQRNKGNFPGRFSGRQFSNSRSEMNVSTLELGDSALYLCASSLDRATYEQYFGPGTRLTVT.

The CDR3 DNA reads as TGTGCCAGCAGCTCAGGACTAGCTTCGCGATACAATGAGCAGTTCTTC. It yields the protein CASSSGLASRYNEQFF. This chain uses TRBV7-2 with TRBJ2-1; 8 nucleotides match TRBD2. The germline V gene has CDR1 SGHTA and CDR2 FQGNSA. The CDR3 has 16 amino acids. J gave up 4 bases and V 4 bases, and 9 bases lay outside the gene matches. Combining the CDR3 with reference TRBV7-2 and TRBJ2-1 gives the whole variable domain GAGVSQSPSNKVTEKGKDVELRCDPISGHTALYWYRQSLGQGLEFLIYFQGNSAPDKSGLPSDRFSAERTGGSVSTLTIQRTQQEDSAVYLCASSSGLASRYNEQFFGPGTRLTVL.

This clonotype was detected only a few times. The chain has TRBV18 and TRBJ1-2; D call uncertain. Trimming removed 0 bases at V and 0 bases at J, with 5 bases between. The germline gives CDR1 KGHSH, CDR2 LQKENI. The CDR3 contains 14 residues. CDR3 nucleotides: TGTGCCAGCTCACCACCGACGGCTAACTATGGCTACACCTTC. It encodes CASSPPTANYGYTF.

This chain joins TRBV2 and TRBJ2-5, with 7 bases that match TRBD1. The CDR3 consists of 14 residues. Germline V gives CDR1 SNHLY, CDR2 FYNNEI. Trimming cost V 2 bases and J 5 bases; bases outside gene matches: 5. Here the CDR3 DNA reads TGTGCCAGCAGTGAAACAGGGGCCCGGGAGACCCAGTACTTC. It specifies CASSETGARETQYF.

CDR3 nucleotide sequence: TGCAGTGCTCGGAGGGTGGGACTAGCGGGCCAAGAGACCCAGTACTTC. Amino acid sequence: CSARRVGLAGQETQYF. The rearrangement links TRBV20-1 to TRBJ2-5, with 12 bases that match TRBD2. This CDR3 is 16 amino acids long. J gave up 1 base and V 5 bases, and 8 bases lay outside the gene matches. The germline V gene encodes CDR1 DFQATT and CDR2 SNEGSKA (reference sequence).

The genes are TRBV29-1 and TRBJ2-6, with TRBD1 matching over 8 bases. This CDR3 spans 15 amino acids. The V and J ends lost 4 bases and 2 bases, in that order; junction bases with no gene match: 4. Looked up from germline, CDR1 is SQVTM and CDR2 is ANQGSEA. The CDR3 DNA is TGCAGCGTTGCTCAGGGGGCGCCTGGGGCCAACGTCCTGACTTTC. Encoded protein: CSVAQGAPGANVLTF. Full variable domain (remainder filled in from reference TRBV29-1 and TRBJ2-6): SAVISQKPSRDICQRGTSLTIQCQVDSQVTMMFWYRQQPGQSLTLIATANQGSEATYESGFVIDKFPISRPNLTFSTLTVSNMSPEDSSIYLCSVAQGAPGANVLTFGAGSRLTVL.

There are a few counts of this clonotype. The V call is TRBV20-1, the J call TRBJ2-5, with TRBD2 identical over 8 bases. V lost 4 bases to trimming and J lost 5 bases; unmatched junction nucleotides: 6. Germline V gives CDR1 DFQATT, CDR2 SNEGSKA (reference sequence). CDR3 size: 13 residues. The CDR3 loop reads CSANAGGGETQYF. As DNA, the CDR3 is TGCAGTGCTAATGCGGGGGGCGGGGAGACCCAGTACTTC.

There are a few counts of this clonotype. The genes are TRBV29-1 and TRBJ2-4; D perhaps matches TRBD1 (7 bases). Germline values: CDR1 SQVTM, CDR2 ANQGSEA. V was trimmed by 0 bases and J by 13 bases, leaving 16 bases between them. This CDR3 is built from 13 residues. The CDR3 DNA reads TGCAGCGTTGAAGAGCAGGGGGGCACAAGGCAGTACTTC. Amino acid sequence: CSVEEQGGTRQYF.

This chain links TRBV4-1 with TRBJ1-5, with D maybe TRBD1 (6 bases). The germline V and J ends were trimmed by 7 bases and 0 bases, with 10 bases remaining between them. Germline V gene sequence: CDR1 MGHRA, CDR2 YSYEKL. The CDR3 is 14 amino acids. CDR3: CASITGYSNQPQHF. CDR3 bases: TGCGCCAGCATTACAGGGTATAGCAATCAGCCCCAGCATTTT.

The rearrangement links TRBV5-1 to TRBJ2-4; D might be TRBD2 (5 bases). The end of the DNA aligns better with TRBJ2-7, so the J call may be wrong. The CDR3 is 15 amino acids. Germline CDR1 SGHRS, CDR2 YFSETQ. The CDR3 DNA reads TGCGCCAGCAGTCCCCCGACGAGCGGTTGGGACGAGCAGTACTTC. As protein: CASSPPTSGWDEQYF.